This section outlines one T cell receptor (beta chain) sequence together with its context. This receptor's antigen is unknown. Nothing much larger sits one base from this clone, and base qualities are not available. The source of the sample is a study of OX40 agonist ivuxolimab in advanced cancers. Study-level background: Ivuxolimab was a fully human IgG2 agonistic monoclonal antibody targeting the costimulatory receptor OX40 (CD134). Intravenous ivuxolimab was administered to patients every 2 weeks at six dose levels: 0.01, 0.1, 0.3, 1.5, 3 and 10 mg/kg. Among the approximately 50 dose-escalation patients, about 20 had hepatocellular carcinoma, roughly 15 melanoma, 9 renal cell carcinoma and 9 head and neck cancer. A male proportion of around 80% and a mean age of roughly 55 years, ranging from roughly 20 to 80, were recorded for the dose-escalation cohort. Prior anti-PD-1, anti-PD-L1 or anti-CTLA-4 therapy was permitted, and checkpoint inhibitors had been received by approximately 39% of dose-escalation patients. Partial responses were achieved by three dose-escalation patients, of whom one had hepatocellular carcinoma and two had cutaneous melanoma. The point of sequencing TCRbeta in the periphery was to test whether ivuxolimab changed TCR sequence diversity and drove clonal T-cell expansion. The monotherapy dose-escalation portion (N of about 50 patients) of the phase I ivuxolimab trial is reported in the paper.

General conclusions and limits of the study: At doses of 0.1 to 3.0 mg/kg, clonal expansion of both CD4+ and CD8+ T cells in blood was seen between baseline and week 6. Low levels of normalized T-cell clonal expansion were also seen in some patients who did not respond. After ivuxolimab, expanded clones were on average more numerous among CD8+ T cells than among CD4+ T cells. In the 0.1-3.0 mg/kg groups, partial responders had among the lowest normalized peripheral clonal expansion, particularly in CD8+ T cells. The antigen specificity of the clonally expanded peripheral T cells was not determined.

The germline V gene supplies CDR1 SQVTM and CDR2 ANQGSEA. At the junction V is shortened by 5 bases and J by 9 bases, with 14 bases in between. The CDR3 covers 13 residues, taking in both the cysteine and the phenylalanine. The sequence is cut down to CDR3 DNA, 39 bases in frame from base 1. To sequence the TCRbeta CDR3 region, genomic DNA was isolated from the sorted cells. The immunoSEQ Assay was used to sequence the TCRbeta CDR3 regions. TCRdb re-hosts the immuneACCESS table, in-frame sequences only. Its copies lack some clones; in the studies checked, an unresolved V gene accounts for under half of them, and the cause for the rest is not known. The sample data list 65,000 to 85,000 clones, and roughly 86% of these were observed just once. The ten largest clones add up to 2% to 2.5% of the sample. The trial excluded patients who had a history of autoimmune disease or who were on systemic immunosuppression. Peripheral blood for TCR sequencing was collected from all dose cohorts at baseline, on cycle 4 day 1, and on cycle 7 day 1. Samples were obtained from an open-label, multicenter, first-in-human phase I dose-escalation trial of ivuxolimab. Adults with locally advanced or metastatic head and neck squamous cell, hepatocellular, melanoma or renal cell carcinoma were enrolled in the trial. Before TCR sequencing, CD4+ T cells and CD8+ T cells were sorted from peripheral blood as separate populations.

This TCR was sampled from an adult with an advanced solid tumor such as melanoma, head and neck, liver or kidney cancer. The sample was CD4+ or CD8+ T cells sorted from blood, taken in a trial of the OX40 agonist ivuxolimab. The rearranged segments are TRBV29-1 and TRBJ1-6, with the D gene not clear enough to name. The CDR3 amino acid sequence is: CSVQTAPSSPLHF. The DNA is TGCAGCGTTCAAACAGCCCCCAGTTCACCCCTCCACTTT.